The 10 T cell receptor beta chains below were found in one sample sequenced in a study of blood T cell repertoires in COVID-19. TCRdb's copy holds only in-frame clones and misses some; the assay was immunoSEQ multiplex PCR. The sample carries approximately 200,000 clones, less than 90% recorded once. The material sequenced was peripheral blood. The receptors were sampled from a woman of 80 years or more with COVID-19, enrolled during active disease.

The chain carries TRBV5-1 and TRBJ2-6; TRBD1 agrees at 11 bases. The CDR3 contains 20 residues. The V gene end was trimmed by 4 bases and the J gene end by 0 bases; junction bases not matched to a gene: 12. Germline CDR1 and CDR2: SGHRS and YFSETQ. DNA for the CDR3: TGCGCCAGCAGCGAGGACCCCCAGGGGACAGGGGGCTCTGGGGCCAACGTCCTGACTTTC. It is translated as CASSEDPQGTGGSGANVLTF.

The rearrangement uses TRBV5-4 and TRBJ1-4; perhaps TRBD1 as D (6 bases). The germline V and J ends were trimmed by 1 base and 3 bases, with 10 bases remaining between them. The length of the CDR3 is 15 residues. Germline CDR1 SGHNT, CDR2 YYREEE (reference sequence). The CDR3 nucleotides read TGTGCCAGCAGCTTGAGGGGGGGCTCTAATGAAAAACTGTTTTTT. Translating gives CASSLRGGSNEKLFF.

This clone has just one count. The J gene is TRBJ1-1, the V gene TRBV6-2 or TRBV6-3; TRBD1 aligns across 8 bases. V lost 2 bases to trimming and J lost 4 bases; unmatched junction nucleotides: 3. The CDR3 contains 14 residues. Germline lookup yields CDR1 MNHEY and CDR2 SVGEGT. CDR3 loop: CASSYTGGGTEAFF. The CDR3 bases are TGTGCCAGCAGTTACACAGGGGGAGGCACTGAAGCTTTCTTT.

The chain joins TRBV29-1 to TRBJ1-1; D call uncertain. Per germline, CDR1 SQVTM and CDR2 ANQGSEA. Deletions cut 2 bases from V and 4 bases from J, with 17 bases between. The CDR3 runs 15 residues. The CDR3 region is CSVENRAPRGTEAFF. For the CDR3, the DNA is TGCAGCGTTGAAAACCGGGCGCCCCGGGGCACTGAAGCTTTCTTT.

CDR3 in amino acids: CASSYSSAGPGNTIYF. CDR3 sequence (DNA): TGTGCCAGCAGTTACTCTTCCGCAGGGCCTGGAAACACCATATATTTT. This chain connects TRBV6-5 to TRBJ1-3; the D gene is possibly TRBD1 (5 bases). CDR3 length: 16 amino acids. Germline V CDR1 and CDR2: MNHEY, SVGAGI. V lost 0 bases and J lost 2, with 11 bases in between.

The rearrangement links TRBV6-2 or TRBV6-3 to TRBJ2-2; weak D call: TRBD2 (6 bases). From germline, CDR1 is MNHEY and CDR2 SVGEGT. V lost 1 base and J lost 7, with 7 bases in between. The length of the CDR3 is 13 residues. CDR3 in DNA: TGTGCCAGCAGTTACTGGAGGGACGGGGAGCTGTTTTTT. It encodes CASSYWRDGELFF.

This clone is a singleton in its sample. This chain links TRBV7-2 with TRBJ2-5; 13 bases are a match to TRBD2. Germline V CDR1 and CDR2: SGHTA, FQGNSA. The CDR3 contains 14 residues. V shed 6 bases, J shed 5 bases, and the junction held 3 bases outside the gene matches. CDR3 sequence reads: CASSTSGGAETQYF. In DNA form, the CDR3 reads TGTGCCAGCAGTACTAGCGGGGGGGCGGAGACCCAGTACTTC.

V usage is TRBV28 and J usage is TRBJ1-2; tentatively, D is TRBD1 (5 bases). V lost 2 bases and J 4 bases, leaving 11 bases between the germline ends. In germline, CDR1 is MDHEN, CDR2 SYDVKM. The CDR3 loop spans 14 amino acids. CDR3 loop: CASSLHQGSYGYTF. The CDR3 nucleotides read TGTGCCAGCAGTTTACATCAGGGATCCTATGGCTACACCTTC.

This clone was seen repeatedly, ten times or more. The gene calls are TRBV5-1 and TRBJ2-7; 12 nucleotides match TRBD2. Germline V lookup: CDR1 SGHRS, CDR2 YFSETQ. J gave up 7 bases and V 3 bases, and 8 bases lay outside the gene matches. The CDR3 contains 15 residues. CDR3 region: CASSSEASGGDEQYF. CDR3 sequence (DNA): TGCGCCAGCAGCTCGGAGGCTAGCGGGGGGGATGAGCAGTACTTC.

The CDR3 spells CASSSDRGKYEQYF. CDR3 DNA sequence: TGTGCCAGCAGCTCGGACAGGGGTAAATACGAGCAGTACTTC. The chain links TRBV7-2 to TRBJ2-7; 9 bases fit TRBD1. This CDR3 comprises 14 residues. Per the germline V gene, CDR1 is SGHTA and CDR2 is FQGNSA. With 4 bases clipped from V and 4 bases from J, the junction kept 5 bases outside the gene matches.